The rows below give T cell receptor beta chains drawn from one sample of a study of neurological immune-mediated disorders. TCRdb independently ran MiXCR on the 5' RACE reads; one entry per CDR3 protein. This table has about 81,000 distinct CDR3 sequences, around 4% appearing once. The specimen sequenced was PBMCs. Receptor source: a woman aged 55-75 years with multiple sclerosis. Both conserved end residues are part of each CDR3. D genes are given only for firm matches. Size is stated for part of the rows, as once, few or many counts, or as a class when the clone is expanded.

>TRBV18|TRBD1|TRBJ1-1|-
CASSKIDRVNTEAFF
TGTGCCAGCTCAAAGATTGACAGGGTGAACACTGAAGCTTTCTTT
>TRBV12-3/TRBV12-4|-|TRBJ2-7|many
CASSQTETYEQYF
TGTGCCAGCAGCCAGACAGAAACCTACGAGCAGTACTTC
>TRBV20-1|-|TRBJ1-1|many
CSAPIRGSTEAFF
TGCAGTGCCCCTATTCGGGGGAGCACTGAAGCTTTCTTT
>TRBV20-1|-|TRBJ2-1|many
CSARDPRGRGTYNEQFF
TGCAGTGCTAGAGACCCAAGGGGACGGGGGACCTACAATGAGCAGTTCTTC
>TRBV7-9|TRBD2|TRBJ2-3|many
CASSLDGGGATNTQYF
TGTGCCAGCAGCTTAGATGGCGGGGGGGCCACGAATACGCAGTATTTT
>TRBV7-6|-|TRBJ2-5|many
CASSFGGRGAVTKETQYF
TGTGCCAGCAGCTTCGGGGGTCGGGGGGCCGTGACTAAAGAGACCCAGTACTTC
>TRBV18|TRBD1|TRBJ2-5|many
CASSPPQTGESQYF
TGTGCCAGCTCACCACCCCAGACAGGGGAGAGCCAGTACTTC
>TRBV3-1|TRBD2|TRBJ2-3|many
CASSLAGVRTDTQYF
TGTGCCAGCAGTCTAGCGGGGGTCCGCACAGATACGCAGTATTTT
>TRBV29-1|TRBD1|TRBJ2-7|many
CSVEGDSSTYEQYF
TGCAGCGTTGAGGGGGACAGTTCCACCTACGAGCAGTACTTC
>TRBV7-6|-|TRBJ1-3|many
CASSLSSGNTIYF
TGTGCCAGCAGCTTGAGCAGTGGAAACACCATATATTTT
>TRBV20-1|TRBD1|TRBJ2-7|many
CSAPGQGNYEQYF
TGCAGTGCCCCGGGACAGGGCAACTACGAGCAGTACTTC
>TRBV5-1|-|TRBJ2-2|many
CASSLGARDTGELFF
TGCGCCAGCAGCTTGGGGGCCAGGGACACCGGGGAGCTGTTTTTT
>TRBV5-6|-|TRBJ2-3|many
CASSPRLVTDTQYF
TGTGCCAGCAGCCCTAGACTAGTCACAGATACGCAGTATTTT
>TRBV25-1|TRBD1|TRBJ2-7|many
CASSESGTGGYEQYF
TGTGCCAGCAGTGAATCGGGGACAGGGGGCTACGAGCAGTACTTC
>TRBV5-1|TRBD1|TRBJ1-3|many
CASYQGGSGNTIYF
TGCGCCAGCTACCAAGGGGGCTCCGGAAACACCATATATTTT
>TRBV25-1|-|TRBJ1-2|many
CASREGMLYGYTF
TGTGCCAGCAGAGAAGGGATGCTTTATGGCTACACCTTC
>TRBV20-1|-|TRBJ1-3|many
CSASHRAQGNTIYF
TGCAGTGCTTCCCACAGGGCTCAAGGAAACACCATATATTTT
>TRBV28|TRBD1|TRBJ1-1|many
CASTRTGGSYTEAFF
TGTGCCAGCACTCGGACAGGGGGCTCGTACACTGAAGCTTTCTTT
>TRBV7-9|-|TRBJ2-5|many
CASSLARGGETQYF
TGTGCCAGCAGCTTAGCGAGGGGAGGAGAGACCCAGTACTTC
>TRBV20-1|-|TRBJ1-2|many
CSARDIAGQANYGYTF
TGCAGTGCTAGAGATATCGCAGGGCAAGCTAACTATGGCTACACCTTC
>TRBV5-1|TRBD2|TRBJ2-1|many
CASSSLAGGSYNEQFF
TGCGCCAGCAGCTCCCTAGCGGGGGGGTCCTACAATGAGCAGTTCTTC
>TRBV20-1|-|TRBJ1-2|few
CSAREGAPRSYGYTF
TGCAGTGCTAGAGAGGGGGCCCCAAGGAGCTATGGCTACACCTTC
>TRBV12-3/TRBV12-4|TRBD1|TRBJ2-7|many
CASSLALAGGRYEQYF
TGTGCCAGCAGTTTAGCTTTGGCAGGGGGTAGGTACGAGCAGTACTTC
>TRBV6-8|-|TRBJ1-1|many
CASSDQLPGQANPTEAFF
TGTGCCAGCAGCGATCAACTTCCGGGCCAAGCTAATCCCACTGAAGCTTTCTTT
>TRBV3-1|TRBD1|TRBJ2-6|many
CASSRQDRAPGANVLTF
TGTGCCAGCAGCCGACAAGACAGGGCCCCTGGGGCCAACGTCCTGACTTTC
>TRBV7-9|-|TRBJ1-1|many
CASSSTDRHQGREVFF
TGTGCCAGCAGCTCAACCGACAGGCACCAAGGTCGTGAAGTTTTCTTT
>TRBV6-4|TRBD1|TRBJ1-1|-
CASTQDRGNTEAFF
TGTGCCAGCACCCAGGACAGGGGAAACACTGAAGCTTTCTTT
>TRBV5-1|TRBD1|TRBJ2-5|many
CASSSMTGIGTQYF
TGCGCCAGCAGTTCTATGACAGGGATCGGGACCCAGTACTTC
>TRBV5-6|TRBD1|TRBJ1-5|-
CASIRGQGVRQPQHF
TGTGCCAGCATACGGGGACAGGGCGTACGGCAGCCCCAGCATTTT
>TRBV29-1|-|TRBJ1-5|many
CSVAPGVGQPQHF
TGCAGCGTTGCCCCAGGGGTGGGTCAGCCCCAGCATTTT
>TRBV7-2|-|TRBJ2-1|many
CASSLGAHEQFF
TGTGCCAGCAGCTTAGGTGCCCATGAGCAGTTCTTC
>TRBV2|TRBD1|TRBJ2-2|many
CASSEGQGNTGELFF
TGTGCCAGCAGTGAAGGACAGGGGAACACCGGGGAGCTGTTTTTT
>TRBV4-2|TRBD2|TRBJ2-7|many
CASSQDASGAYEQYF
TGTGCCAGCAGCCAAGATGCTAGCGGGGCCTACGAGCAGTACTTC
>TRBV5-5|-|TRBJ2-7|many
CASSLDGSRQYF
TGTGCCAGCAGCCTGGATGGGAGTCGGCAGTACTTC
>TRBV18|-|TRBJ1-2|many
CASSPQGSDYGYTF
TGTGCCAGCTCACCACAAGGGAGTGACTATGGCTACACCTTC
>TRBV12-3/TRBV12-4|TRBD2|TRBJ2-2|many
CASSSWRVTSVAGELFF
TGTGCCAGCAGTTCCTGGAGGGTGACTAGCGTCGCGGGGGAGCTGTTTTTT
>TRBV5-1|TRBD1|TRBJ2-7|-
CASSLEGGVFYEQYF
TGCGCCAGCAGCTTGGAAGGGGGCGTGTTCTACGAGCAGTACTTC
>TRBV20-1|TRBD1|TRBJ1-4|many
CSATGQGPEKLFF
TGCAGTGCTACCGGACAGGGTCCTGAAAAACTGTTTTTT
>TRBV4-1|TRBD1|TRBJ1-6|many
CASSQVRTGSSPLHF
TGCGCCAGCAGCCAAGTCAGGACAGGGTCTTCACCCCTCCACTTT
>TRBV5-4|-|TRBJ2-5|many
CASSFSIQETQYF
TGTGCCAGCAGCTTTTCGATACAAGAGACCCAGTACTTC
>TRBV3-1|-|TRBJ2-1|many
CASSREGGSYNEQFF
TGTGCCAGCAGCAGAGAGGGGGGCTCCTACAATGAGCAGTTCTTC
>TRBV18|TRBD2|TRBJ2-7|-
CASSPMGRGASSYEQYF
TGTGCCAGCTCACCAATGGGGCGGGGGGCGAGCTCCTACGAGCAGTACTTC
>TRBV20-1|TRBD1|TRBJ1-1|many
CSARDQGSDRGYTEAFF
TGCAGTGCTAGAGATCAAGGGTCGGACAGGGGGTACACTGAAGCTTTCTTT
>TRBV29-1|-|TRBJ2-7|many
CSVAEVMSEQYF
TGCAGCGTTGCGGAGGTAATGAGCGAGCAGTACTTC
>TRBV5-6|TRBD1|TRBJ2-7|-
CASRTTGAFEQYF
TGTGCCAGCAGGACGACAGGGGCGTTCGAGCAGTACTTC
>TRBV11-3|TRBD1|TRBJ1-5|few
CASNSHRGSNQPQHF
TGTGCCAGCAACTCGCACAGGGGTAGCAATCAGCCCCAGCATTTT
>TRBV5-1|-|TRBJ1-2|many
CASSRGDDGSYTF
TGCGCCAGCAGCCGAGGGGACGACGGGAGCTACACCTTC
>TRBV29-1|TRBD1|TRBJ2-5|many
CSVPGQIETQYF
TGCAGCGTGCCGGGACAGATAGAGACCCAGTACTTC
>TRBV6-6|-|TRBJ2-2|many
CASSSPPSENTGELFF
TGTGCCAGCAGTTCCCCCCCTAGCGAGAACACCGGGGAGCTGTTTTTT
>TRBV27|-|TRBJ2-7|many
CASSLGGRSASYEQYF
TGTGCCAGCAGTTTAGGCGGCAGGTCCGCGTCCTACGAGCAGTACTTC
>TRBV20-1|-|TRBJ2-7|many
CSQAGASSYEQYF
TGCAGTCAGGCCGGGGCAAGCTCCTACGAGCAGTACTTC
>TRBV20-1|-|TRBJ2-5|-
CSARVPWKETEYF
TGCAGTGCTAGAGTTCCATGGAAAGAGACCGAGTACTTC
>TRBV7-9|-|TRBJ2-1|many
CASSLSGYEQFF
TGTGCCAGCAGCTTATCGGGCTATGAGCAGTTCTTC
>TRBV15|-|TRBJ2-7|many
CATSRATFSEQYF
TGTGCCACCAGCAGAGCCACGTTCAGCGAGCAGTACTTC